The entry below gives a single T cell receptor beta chain sequence along with its context. Its cognate antigen has yet to be identified. The sample holds no much larger clone one base away, and base qualities are not on file. In the prospective study, participants were about 18 to 95 years old, resided in 24 geographic areas of the United States, and were enrolled through a virtual design. To assign participants to cohorts, the prospective study relied on clinical history that participants themselves reported in a screening survey and a study questionnaire. Exposed participants were defined as having been in contact with someone with a PCR-confirmed or clinician-diagnosed COVID-19 case within 2 weeks of study entry. Mobile phlebotomists in the prospective study collected whole blood, serum and a nasopharyngeal or oropharyngeal swab from every participant. Participants in the prospective study had the option to provide additional blood draws and questionnaires over an approximately 2-month period. Before DNA extraction, prospective study blood samples were shipped either frozen or at room temperature.

TCRbeta CDR3 regions were amplified from genomic DNA using the immunoSEQ Assay, a bias-controlled multiplex PCR. On the authors' methods: The number of nucleated cells in each sample was estimated from the amplification of reference gene primers within the assay. To quantify the absolute abundance of each unique TCRbeta CDR3 rearrangement, sequence reads were collapsed and filtered. For each sample, productive Simpson clonality was calculated by taking the square root of Simpson's diversity index across productive rearrangements. The table was pulled from immuneACCESS by TCRdb, which kept in-frame rearrangements only. Such tables lose some clones; where checked, under half of the loss comes from unresolved V genes, and the rest has no known cause. The V and J calls and clone size were taken over from that table, and D and trimming were inferred from the DNA. The sample includes hundreds of thousands of clones, with 88% observed a single time. The ten largest make up approximately 1.5% of the sample.

Clipping removes 1 base from V and 5 bases from J, with 11 as the unmatched junction base count. The germline V gene specifies KGHDR as CDR1 and SFDVKD as CDR2. The CDR3 has 17 amino acids, counting the end cysteine and phenylalanine. Kept here is only the CDR3 DNA, which spans 51 bases and is read in frame from base 1. This sample stems from a study of blood T cell repertoires in COVID-19 (dated by TCRdb to the early 2020s). Regarding the study in general: Collaborator samples came from the United States, Italy and Spain and covered acute and convalescent phases of COVID-19. The prospective study material was composed of cDNA or gDNA derived from T cells, B-cell-depleted T cells, or PBMCs. Deeply sampled blood TCRbeta repertoires from subjects exposed to, actively infected with, or recovered from COVID-19 were included in the dataset. The repertoires were made available in a free public database intended to serve as a resource for research on the immune response to SARS-CoV-2. Samples were obtained from the ongoing ImmuneRACE study (first 160 participants) and from approximately 1,200 subjects provided by 6 global collaborators. A de-identified subject ID, COVID-19 status, age in years and sex were almost always included in the sample metadata. Where available, HLA class I and class II types were obtained from metadata supplied by the sample provider rather than from assay-based typing.

Results and caveats for the whole study, not just this receptor: How much clinical and demographic metadata was included differed by source and by participant, and the metadata was provided uncurated.

This receptor was taken from a woman between 18 and 29 years old who had been exposed to COVID-19. The sequence joins TRBV24-1 to TRBJ2-5; TRBD1 lines up with 8 middle nucleotides. Source material: PBMCs or T cells enriched from blood (not recorded which). The CDR3 region: CATSDFRGRVGGETQYF. The DNA reads as follows: TGTGCCACCAGTGATTTCAGGGGGCGCGTAGGGGGGGAGACCCAGTACTTC.